This TCR beta chain was identified in a study of blood T cell repertoires in COVID-19 (TCRdb year 2020). Describing the broader study: The collaborator samples originated in the United States, Italy and Spain and spanned the acute and convalescent phases of COVID-19. The material from the prospective study consisted of cDNA or gDNA derived from T cells, B-cell-depleted T cells, or PBMCs. Subjects who had been exposed to COVID-19, were actively infected with it, or had recovered from it provided the deeply sampled blood TCRbeta repertoires that made up the dataset. The repertoires were made available in a free public database intended to serve as a resource for research on the immune response to SARS-CoV-2. The samples were drawn from two sources: the first 160 participants of the ongoing ImmuneRACE study, and over 1,000 subjects contributed by 6 global collaborators. A de-identified subject ID, COVID-19 status, age in years and sex were almost always included in the sample metadata. Where available, HLA class I and class II types were obtained from metadata supplied by the sample provider rather than from assay-based typing.

Overall study outcomes, separate from this receptor: The quantity of clinical and demographic metadata differed by source and by participant and was supplied without curation.

Note on this clone: Its antigen is currently not known. No much larger clone exists at a distance of one base, and base qualities are not known.

Whole blood was collected in K2EDTA tubes by collaborating institutions according to the institutions' own protocols. Collaborator samples were shipped for TCRbeta analysis as frozen whole blood, isolated PBMCs, or DNA extracted from either sample type. The immunoSEQ Assay, a bias-controlled multiplex PCR, was used to amplify TCRbeta CDR3 regions from genomic DNA. Regarding the original processing steps: The number of nucleated cells in each sample was estimated by amplification of reference gene primers within the assay. Sequence reads were collapsed and filtered to measure the absolute abundance of every unique TCRbeta CDR3 rearrangement. For each sample, productive Simpson clonality was calculated by taking the square root of Simpson's diversity index across productive rearrangements. The table comes from immuneACCESS by way of TCRdb, which keeps in-frame sequences with V and J called. Part of the clones is missing from these tables; in studies checked, under half for an unresolved V gene and the rest for unknown reasons. That table furnishes V, J and clone size, whereas the DNA furnished D and trimming. For this sample the table gives 50,000 to 70,000 clones, of which around nine tenths were detected only once. The ten largest clones add up to 6% to 8% of the sample.

This clonotype was obtained from a human donor with active COVID-19. The donor label of this sample is uncertain. The sequenced material came from peripheral blood.

In nucleotide form, the sequence is TGTGCCAGCAGATCCAGCGGGAGTGCCGGGGAGCTGTTTTTT. Translated, it reads CASRSSGSAGELFF. The V and J segments used are TRBV28 and TRBJ2-2; TRBD2 agrees with 8 junctional bases. The germline V gene sets CDR1 to MDHEN and CDR2 to SYDVKM. V loses 6 bases at its end and J loses 6 bases; junction bases beyond the gene matches: 6. Reading from cysteine to phenylalanine, the CDR3 counts 14 amino acids. Only the CDR3 part of the read is kept: 42 bases, read in frame from the first base. The reference TRBV28 and TRBJ2-2 proteins fill in what lies around the CDR3, so the full variable domain reads DVKVTQSSRYLVKRTGEKVFLECVQDMDHENMFWYRQDPGLGLRLIYFSYDVKMKEKGDIPEGYSVSREKKERFSLILESASTNQTSMYLCASRSSGSAGELFFGEGSRLTVL.